This T cell receptor beta chain was recorded in a study of CD8 T cells in ankylosing spondylitis. Study-level results: Matched ankylosing spondylitis synovial fluid reportedly showed significant enrichment of disease-linked clones. Some motif variants had been reported before (in reactive arthritis synovial fluid and blood).

By quantitative 5'-RACE with molecular barcodes, the TCR beta libraries were made. TCRdb recomputed calls from the 5' RACE reads with MiXCR, one row per CDR3 protein. This sample has approximately 38,000 distinct CDR3 sequences, with around 2.9% found just once. The CDR3 has 15 residues. J gave up 1 base and V 2 bases, and 4 bases lay outside the gene matches. Germline V lookup: CDR1 SGDLS, CDR2 YYNGEE. This clonotype was detected ten times or more. What it binds is unknown. This TCR was sampled from a male donor with ankylosing spondylitis or in good health (not recorded which). The rearrangement joins TRBV9 to TRBJ2-3; 7 positions agree with TRBD2. Sequencing was done on a sample of blood, either unsorted or a sorted T cell fraction (not recorded which). CDR3 residues: CASSVGGSGTDTQYF. The CDR3 DNA follows: TGTGCCAGCAGCGTTGGCGGGAGCGGCACAGATACGCAGTATTTT. The variable domain in full, completed from reference TRBV9 and TRBJ2-3, reads DSGVTQTPKHLITATGQRVTLRCSPRSGDLSVYWYQQSLDQGLQFLIQYYNGEERAKGNILERFSAQQFPDLHSELNLSSLELGDSALYFCASSVGGSGTDTQYFGPGTRLTVL.